The 28 T cell receptor beta chains reported below all come from one sample, sequenced in a study of blood T cells in healthy people across ages. It was with a sample-barcoded 5' primer and a J-beta primer mix that a second PCR of about 6 to 12 cycles was run. TCRdb re-analysed the 5' RACE reads in MiXCR, keeping a single row per CDR3 protein. Of 650,000 to 700,000 distinct CDR3 sequences in the sample, about a third were seen once. The sequencing input was blood. Receptors originate from a woman aged 80 or over in good health.

The table lists this clonotype with a few counts. This may stem from a read error, because a much larger clone lies one nucleotide away. The rearrangement uses TRBV9 and TRBJ2-7, with D possibly matching TRBD2 (7 bases). The CDR3 length is 15 residues. CDR1 is SGDLS, CDR2 YYNGEE, per germline. Trimming cost V 4 bases and J 7 bases, with 21 bases left between them. The CDR3 DNA sequence: TGTGCCAGCAGCTCGAAGGGGGGGGGCTTCAATGAGCAGTACTTC. Its protein is CASSSKGGGFNEQYF. The full variable domain, rest sourced from reference TRBV9 and TRBJ2-7, is DSGVTQTPKHLITATGQRVTLRCSPRSGDLSVYWYQQSLDQGLQFLIQYYNGEERAKGNILERFSAQQFPDLHSELNLSSLELGDSALYFCASSSKGGGFNEQYFGPGTRLTVT.

This clonotype was detected ten times or more. The rearrangement links TRBV4-1 to TRBJ2-3, with D possibly matching TRBD2 (6 bases). The V and J ends lost 1 base and 0 bases respectively, with 8 bases between them. Germline V gene data show CDR1 as MGHRA and CDR2 as YSYEKL. The CDR3 sequence is 15 residues long. The CDR3: CASSQVGGSTDTQYF. Here the CDR3 DNA reads TGCGCCAGCAGCCAAGTGGGGGGTAGCACAGATACGCAGTATTTT.

A few counts support this clonotype. The chain couples TRBV5-1 to TRBJ2-1; 9 positions agree with TRBD2. V shed 2 bases and J 8 bases; nucleotides not matched to a gene: 8. Germline-derived CDR1 and CDR2 are SGHRS and YFSETQ. This CDR3 is built from 15 residues. CDR3 in amino acids: CASSLVRGGGHEQFF. The CDR3 region has the DNA TGCGCCAGCAGCTTAGTGCGGGGGGGGGGCCATGAGCAGTTCTTC. Drawing the rest from reference TRBV5-1 and TRBJ2-1, the complete variable domain is KAGVTQTPRYLIKTRGQQVTLSCSPISGHRSVSWYQQTPGQGLQFLFEYFSETQRNKGNFPGRFSGRQFSNSRSEMNVSTLELGDSALYLCASSLVRGGGHEQFFGPGTRLTVL.

This clonotype was counted at least ten times. The chain joins TRBV20-1 to TRBJ2-3; TRBD2 might be the D (5 bases). The ends were cut back, 3 bases at V and 4 bases at J, with 20 bases in the middle. Germline V gene lookup returns CDR1 DFQATT and CDR2 SNEGSKA (reference sequence). The CDR3 loop spans 16 amino acids. DNA of the CDR3: TGCAGTGCTAGCCGGCAAGGAGCGGTCGGGGCAGATACGCAGTATTTT. Translation: CSASRQGAVGADTQYF.

This clonotype turned up a few times. The V and J genes are TRBV21-1 and TRBJ2-5; TRBD2 reflects the table's D call only, with no check against the DNA. TRBV21-1 is a listed pseudogene. CDR3 length equals 15 residues. The DNA of the CDR3 is TGTGCCAGCAGCAAAAAGGGCGGTAGGGGAGAGACCCAGTACTTC. Protein product: CASSKKGGRGETQYF.

On this clonotype itself: This may be a read error, as it is one base from a much larger clone. Here the CDR3 reads CASSLAGGRGYDYTF. The CDR3 DNA reads as TGTGCCAGCAGCTTAGCAGGGGGCCGGGGTTATGACTACACCTTC. V gene TRBV7-2 combines with J gene TRBJ1-2, with TRBD1 identical over 7 bases. Germline V gene data show CDR1 as SGHTA and CDR2 as FQGNSA. This CDR3 spans 15 amino acids. The full variable domain, in which reference TRBV7-2 and TRBJ1-2 provide the parts outside the CDR3, is GAGVSQSPSNKVTEKGKDVELRCDPISGHTALYWYRQSLGQGLEFLIYFQGNSAPDKSGLPSDRFSAERTGGSVSTLTIQRTQQEDSAVYLCASSLAGGRGYDYTFGSGTRLTVV.

Many counts were recorded for this clonotype. V usage is TRBV5-6 and J usage is TRBJ2-6, with 8 bases fitting TRBD1. This CDR3 region has 18 residues. Trimming cost V 1 base and J 1 base; bases outside gene matches: 7. The germline gives CDR1 SGHDT, CDR2 YYEEEE. The CDR3 nucleotides are TGTGCCAGCAGCTTGCCGGACAGGGCAAAATCTGGGGCCAACGTCCTGACTTTC. Protein product: CASSLPDRAKSGANVLTF.

This clonotype was recorded at least ten times. The CDR3 DNA reads TGTGCCAGCAGCGAGGGGGAATACGGCAGGGCAGAGACCCAGTACTTC. Protein sequence: CASSEGEYGRAETQYF. This sequence joins TRBV9 and TRBJ2-5, with D possibly matching TRBD1 (6 bases). Trimming removed 3 bases from V and 4 bases from J, with 19 bases in between. This CDR3 has 16 residues. Germline V gene lookup returns CDR1 SGDLS and CDR2 YYNGEE.

This clonotype has a count of ten or more. An end of the junction differs from the germline gene, which may be a read error. The chain has TRBV5-1 and TRBJ1-2; D remains ambiguous. In germline, CDR1 is SGHRS, CDR2 YFSETQ. The CDR3 contains 13 residues. The chain's CDR3 is CASSLGGDYGYTF. CDR3 bases: TGTGCCAGCAGTTTGGGTGGGGACTATGGCTACACCTTC.

This clonotype was counted a few times. Being one base from a much bigger clone, this may be a read error. This chain connects TRBV5-1 to TRBJ1-2; D ambiguous. The V gene lost 3 bases and the J gene lost 3 bases, with 12 bases spanning the gap. CDR3 size: 14 residues. Per the germline V gene, CDR1 is SGHRS and CDR2 is YFSETQ. Written as DNA, the CDR3 is TGCGCCAGCAGCTGGAATCAGGACCACTATGGCTACACCTTC. Protein product: CASSWNQDHYGYTF.

The genes are TRBV20-1 and TRBJ2-2, with D possibly called TRBD1 or TRBD2 (6 bases each). Deletions cut 0 bases from V and 2 bases from J, with 13 bases between. The CDR3 is made up of 16 amino acids. From germline, CDR1 is DFQATT and CDR2 SNEGSKA (reference sequence). The CDR3 is CSARDYRGVNTGELFF. DNA of the CDR3: TGCAGTGCTAGAGATTATAGGGGGGTAAACACCGGGGAGCTGTTTTTT.

The chain is built from TRBV6-5 and TRBJ2-3; D gene unclear. Trimming took 2 bases from V and 5 from J, leaving 8 bases between them. The CDR3 is 13 amino acids. In germline, CDR1 is MNHEY, CDR2 SVGAGI. CDR3 protein: CASSYRFRDTQYF. The DNA for the CDR3 is TGTGCCAGCAGTTACCGATTCAGAGATACGCAGTATTTT.

There are a few counts of this clonotype. This sequence may be a read error, since a much larger clone differs from it by one base. V and J are TRBV18 and TRBJ2-1, with D perhaps TRBD1 (5 bases). This CDR3 region has 16 residues. Between the trimmed V and J ends, which lost 6 bases and 13 bases, there was a span of 28 bases. Germline values: CDR1 KGHSH, CDR2 LQKENI. CDR3 coding DNA: TGTGCCAGCTCGCGACAAGCCTCTAGGGGCAGAGAGACCCAGTTCTTC. Translating gives CASSRQASRGRETQFF. Looking up the rest from reference TRBV18 and TRBJ2-1 gives the full variable domain: NAGVMQNPRHLVRRRGQEARLRCSPMKGHSHVYWYRQLPEEGLKFMVYLQKENIIDESGMPKERFSAEFPKEGPSILRIQQVVRGDSAAYFCASSRQASRGRETQFFGPGTRLTVL.

In this sample, this clonotype turned up many times. V gene TRBV7-2 combines with J gene TRBJ2-7; a possible D gene is TRBD1 (6 bases). Germline CDR1 SGHTA, CDR2 FQGNSA. The CDR3 totals 15 residues. Trimming shortened V by 1 base and J by 1 base, and 11 bases separated the two germline ends. This CDR3 reads CASSLGGRGSYEQYF. CDR3 coding DNA: TGTGCCAGCAGCTTAGGGGGGCGTGGATCCTACGAGCAGTACTTC.

In the case of this clonotype: This may be a read error, as it is one base from a much larger clone. J is TRBJ2-1 and V is TRBV2; 7 bases align to TRBD1. This CDR3 spans 13 amino acids. Germline lookup yields CDR1 SNHLY and CDR2 FYNNEI. The CDR3 reads CASRQGIYNEQVF. As DNA, the CDR3 is TGTGCCAGCCGACAGGGTATCTACAATGAGCAGGTCTTC.

The table lists this clonotype with many counts. This chain links TRBV2 with TRBJ2-7, with 7 bases fitting TRBD2. The CDR3 consists of 12 residues. CDR1 SNHLY and CDR2 FYNNEI come from the germline V gene. V was pared by 8 bases and J by 4 bases, with 5 bases of the junction left unmatched. CDR3 region: CASGGEAYEQYF. CDR3 nucleotide sequence: TGTGCCAGCGGGGGGGAGGCGTACGAGCAGTACTTC.

The gene calls are TRBV5-1 and TRBJ2-2; TRBD2 matches at 13 bases. The CDR3 totals 17 residues. The ends lost 0 bases at V and 5 bases at J; junction bases unmatched: 4. CDR1 is SGHRS and CDR2 is YFSETQ in the germline V gene. The CDR3 DNA reads as TGCGCCAGCAGCTTGGGGACTAGCGGGGGCGGAACCGGGGAGCTGTTTTTT. The encoded protein is CASSLGTSGGGTGELFF.

Points on this clonotype: This may be a read error, as it is one base from a much larger clone. The chain employs TRBV7-2 and TRBJ1-2, with D uncertain. The germline V gene encodes CDR1 SGHTA and CDR2 FQGNSA. Trimming stripped 1 base from V and 5 bases from J, with 8 bases between. The length of the CDR3 is 13 residues. CDR3 amino acids: CASSLEQSYGYTF. The CDR3 DNA follows: TGTGCCAGCAGCTTAGAACAGAGTTATGGCTACACCTTC. The full variable domain, its missing parts supplied by reference TRBV7-2 and TRBJ1-2, is GAGVSQSPSNKVTEKGKDVELRCDPISGHTALYWYRQSLGQGLEFLIYFQGNSAPDKSGLPSDRFSAERTGGSVSTLTIQRTQQEDSAVYLCASSLEQSYGYTFGSGTRLTVV.

This clonotype showed up many times. The genes are TRBV4-1 and TRBJ1-6; D gene uncertain. The CDR3 covers 14 residues. The V gene's germline CDR1 is MGHRA and CDR2 YSYEKL. Trimming left V 2 bases short and J 9 bases short, with 11 bases between. Written as DNA, the CDR3 is TGCGCCAGCAGCCAAATCTTTGGGCGTTCACCCCTCCACTTT. Residues: CASSQIFGRSPLHF.

This rearrangement joins TRBV7-2 to TRBJ1-1; D possibly corresponds to TRBD1 (5 bases). Looked up from germline, CDR1 is SGHTA and CDR2 is FQGNSA. The V end was cut by 1 base, the J end by 11 bases, with 11 bases between. This CDR3 has 12 amino acids. The CDR3 loop is CASSLEGGAAFF. The DNA of the CDR3 is TGTGCCAGCAGCTTAGAGGGAGGGGCGGCTTTCTTT.

Ten or more counts support this clonotype. This chain connects TRBV4-2 to TRBJ2-3; 7 nucleotides agree with TRBD1. Germline values: CDR1 LGHNA, CDR2 YNFKEQ. The CDR3 is made up of 18 amino acids. V gave up 0 bases and J gave up 4 bases; unmatched junction bases: 13. CDR3 loop: CASSQELATGKSADTQYF. As DNA, the CDR3 is TGTGCCAGCAGCCAAGAGTTGGCGACAGGGAAATCGGCAGATACGCAGTATTTT.

V and J are TRBV12-3 or TRBV12-4 and TRBJ2-1, with TRBD1 matching over 9 bases. The CDR3 runs 17 residues. V shed 6 bases and J 7 bases; nucleotides not matched to a gene: 16. The CDR3 DNA follows: TGTGCCAGCAGACCAACAGGGGGCGGAAAAGGTCGGAATGAGCAGTTCTTC. Protein: CASRPTGGGKGRNEQFF.

This clonotype was seen ten or more times. The chain employs TRBV28 and TRBJ2-3; TRBD1 aligns across 7 bases. The CDR3 covers 15 residues. Germline V gene sequence: CDR1 MDHEN, CDR2 SYDVKM. The V segment lost 7 bases and the J segment 1 base; nucleotides outside the gene matches: 8. CDR3: CASTRPTGGTDTQYF. DNA of the CDR3: TGTGCCAGCACACGACCCACAGGGGGCACAGATACGCAGTATTTT.

The V gene is TRBV27, the J gene TRBJ1-2, with 8 bases fitting TRBD1. The CDR3 contains 15 residues. V lost 5 bases, J lost 6 bases, and 11 bases stayed unmatched. Germline CDR1 reads MNHEY; CDR2 reads SMNVEV (reference sequence). The CDR3 DNA sequence: TGTGCCAGCAGTGCCAATCAGGGGGCCATAAATGGCTACACCTTC. Translating it yields CASSANQGAINGYTF.

This clonotype appeared many times. The chain uses TRBV15 and TRBJ1-4; possibly TRBD1 for D (6 bases). CDR3 size: 16 residues. V was cut by 0 bases and J by 3 bases, with 11 bases left in between. Germline values: CDR1 LNHNV, CDR2 YYDKDF (reference sequence). CDR3 coding DNA: TGTGCCACCAGCAGAGATCGGCCAGGGGCTAATGAAAAACTGTTTTTT. Encoded protein: CATSRDRPGANEKLFF.

This clonotype was observed once. The J gene is TRBJ2-2, the V gene TRBV7-2; possibly TRBD1 or TRBD2 for D (5 bases each). The CDR3 is made up of 16 amino acids. Per germline, CDR1 SGHTA and CDR2 FQGNSA. Trimming stripped 4 bases from V and 6 bases from J, with 18 bases between. The CDR3, as DNA: TGTGCCAGCAGCTCGACCCGCCCTATGGGGGCCGGGGAGCTGTTTTTT. Amino acids: CASSSTRPMGAGELFF.

The count of this clonotype is one. This chain links TRBV30 with TRBJ2-7; TRBD1 agrees at 12 bases. The J call is uncertain, as TRBJ2-5 better fits the DNA end. Germline V gives CDR1 GTSNPN, CDR2 SVGIG (reference sequence). The CDR3 consists of 14 residues. The DNA of the CDR3 is TGTGCCTGGAACCGGGACAGGGGGCGAGAGACCCAGTACTTC. Translated, it gives CAWNRDRGRETQYF.

This clonotype came up a few times. With a much larger clone just one base away, this may be a read error. The V call is TRBV3-1, the J call TRBJ2-1, with 12 bases fitting TRBD2. Judging by the DNA end, TRBJ2-7 fits better; the J call may be wrong. Germline values: CDR1 LGHDT, CDR2 YNNKEL (reference sequence). The CDR3 is 16 amino acids. The CDR3 nucleotides are TGTGCCAGCAGCCACCCTAGCGGGGGGGCATACAATGAGCAGTACTTC. Translated, it gives CASSHPSGGAYNEQYF.